There are a few counts of the clone carrying this T cell receptor (beta chain). A single record per CDR3 protein comes from TCRdb applying MiXCR to the RACE reads. Of 90,000 or so distinct CDR3 sequences detected, roughly a tenth appear once; the ten largest clones hold about 2.4%. This sample is drawn from a study of human T cells and chemical hapten exposure. The time point here: patch test 1, 2 weeks after DPC sensitization. Stated treatment: therapeutic diphenylcyclopropenone sensitization with weekly scalp DPC. There are 11 residues in the CDR3. Germline CDR1 reads DFQATT; CDR2 reads SNEGSKA (reference sequence).

The source was whole blood, collected in connection with sensitization to the hapten diphenylcyclopropenone (DPC). The chain uses TRBV20-1 and TRBJ2-7; 9 bases agree with TRBD2. The clonotype comes from a man in his forties or fifties with alopecia areata. Some clones in this sample may be carry-over from other donors' samples. CDR3 DNA: TGCTCAGGACTAGCGAACTACGAGCAGTACTTC. Translation gives CSGLANYEQYF.